Below, 12 T cell receptor beta chains from the same sample are listed, as sequenced in a study of molecular identifiers for immune sequencing clone quantification. Each CDR3 protein gets one entry after TCRdb re-called the PCR reads with MiXCR. The sample contains 60,000 to 70,000 distinct CDR3 sequences, 18% of which appear only once. The sequencing input was naive CD8+ T cells from blood, with Jurkat cell RNA spiked in. Sample subset: FACS-sorted CD8+CD4-CCR7+CD45RA+ naive T cells. The receptors were gathered from a human donor in good health. Some libraries in this study had Jurkat cell RNA spiked in.

This clonotype was recorded at least ten times. V gene TRBV9 combines with J gene TRBJ2-3, with no clear D. The CDR3 is made up of 13 amino acids. Germline values: CDR1 SGDLS, CDR2 YYNGEE. The V and J ends lost 4 bases and 6 bases respectively, with 12 bases between them. CDR3 region: CASSIRPQDTQYF. CDR3 nucleotides: TGTGCCAGCAGCATCCGTCCCCAGGATACGCAGTATTTT.

As concerns this clonotype: A much more abundant neighbour one base away suggests this may be a read error. The J gene is TRBJ2-4, the V gene TRBV5-4, with D possibly matching TRBD1 (6 bases). This CDR3 is built from 13 residues. Germline values: CDR1 SGHNT, CDR2 YYREEE (reference sequence). The CDR3 nucleotides are TGTGCCAGCAGCTGGGGGACACCCAACACTCAGTACTTC. The encoded protein is CASSWGTPNTQYF.

A remark on this clonotype: Possible read error: a much larger clone is one base away. For the CDR3, the DNA is TGTGCCAGCAGCGATGGCCTAAGAGCGGATGCGCAGTATTTT. It yields the protein CASSDGLRADAQYF. The chain carries TRBV5-6 and TRBJ2-3; possible D gene TRBD2, 5 bases. Germline loops: CDR1 SGHDT, CDR2 YYEEEE. This CDR3 is built from 14 residues. Trimming pared 4 bases from V and 10 bases from J, leaving 19 bases between.

At least ten counts were recorded for this clonotype. The rearrangement uses TRBV11-1 and TRBJ2-7, with TRBD1 matching over 8 bases. The CDR3 has 15 amino acids. With V trimmed by 5 bases and J by 3 bases, 9 bases remained unmatched. Germline-derived CDR1 and CDR2 are SGHAT and FQDESV (reference sequence). CDR3 nucleotides: TGTGCCAGCAGCGACAGGGGCCCCGTATACTACGAGCAGTACTTC. Translated, it gives CASSDRGPVYYEQYF.

This clonotype was detected ten times or more. This rearrangement joins TRBV20-1 to TRBJ2-7, with D possibly being TRBD2 (5 bases). Germline assignment: CDR1 DFQATT and CDR2 SNEGSKA (reference sequence). V was clipped by 6 bases and J by 0 bases, with 15 bases between them. This CDR3 region has 14 residues. CDR3 sequence: CSAPRTDSSYEQYF. The CDR3 region has the DNA TGCAGTGCCCCTAGGACTGATTCCTCCTACGAGCAGTACTTC.

There are a few counts of this clonotype. At one boundary the junction diverges from the germline segment, which might be a read error. In DNA, the CDR3 is TGCGCCAGCAGCTTAGGGTTTGGAGGTGCTTCCCTCACAGATACGCAGTATTTC. Translating it yields CASSLGFGGASLTDTQYF. V gene TRBV5-1 combines with J gene TRBJ2-3, with D tentatively TRBD2 (5 bases). The CDR3 length is 18 residues. Germline CDR1 and CDR2: SGHRS and YFSETQ.

This clonotype showed up many times. This rearrangement joins TRBV27 to TRBJ2-7, with 8 bases identical to TRBD2. Germline CDR1 and CDR2: MNHEY and SMNVEV (reference sequence). The CDR3 spans 13 residues. Trimming removed 5 bases from V and 3 bases from J; junction bases left unmatched: 3. The CDR3 sequence: CASSTSGNYEQYF. CDR3 coding DNA: TGTGCCAGCAGTACTAGCGGAAACTACGAGCAGTACTTC.

In this sample, this clonotype turned up many times. The rearrangement uses TRBV7-6 and TRBJ2-1; 7 nucleotides line up with TRBD2. V dropped 5 bases and J dropped 0; count of bases not matched to a gene: 10. The germline V gene encodes CDR1 SGHVS and CDR2 FNYEAQ. The CDR3 spans 17 residues. In DNA form, the CDR3 reads TGTGCCAGCAGCCCCCCAGCTAGCGGTGGCTCCTACAATGAGCAGTTCTTC. It yields the protein CASSPPASGGSYNEQFF.

This clonotype was observed a few times. V usage is TRBV25-1 and J usage is TRBJ1-2; D possibly corresponds to TRBD1 (5 bases). The length of the CDR3 is 13 residues. Germline lookup yields CDR1 MGHDK and CDR2 SYGVNS. Deletions cut 6 bases from V and 4 bases from J, with 12 bases between. In DNA form, the CDR3 reads TGTGCCAGCAGCCTCCAAGACAGCTATGGCTACACCTTC. Protein: CASSLQDSYGYTF.

This clonotype was picked up a small number of times. This chain connects TRBV28 to TRBJ2-1; 10 nucleotides agree with TRBD1. The germline V gene encodes CDR1 MDHEN and CDR2 SYDVKM. CDR3 size: 13 residues. After removal of 3 bases from V and 7 bases from J, the junction contained 0 bases not matched to a gene. The CDR3, as DNA: TGTGCCAGCAGTTTGGACAGGGGGAATGAGCAGTTCTTC. Amino acids: CASSLDRGNEQFF.

The table lists this clonotype with a few counts. V and J are TRBV21-1 and TRBJ1-4; the D segment call TRBD1 is taken from the table without a DNA check. TRBV21-1 is reported as a pseudogene. The CDR3 contains 14 residues. The DNA for the CDR3 is TGTGCCAGCAGCATAGGCAGGGGTTGTGAAAAACTGTTTTTT. It encodes CASSIGRGCEKLFF.

Ten or more counts support this clonotype. The rearrangement uses TRBV6-5 and TRBJ1-2; no definite D call. The CDR3 runs to 11 residues. The germline V gene has CDR1 MNHEY and CDR2 SVGAGI. The germline V and J ends were trimmed by 2 bases and 6 bases, with 4 bases remaining between them. Written as DNA, the CDR3 is TGTGCCAGCAGTTACGGAGATGGCTACACCTTC. Its translation is CASSYGDGYTF.